This T cell receptor beta chain was profiled in a study of OX40 agonist ivuxolimab in advanced cancers. This CDR3 has 17 residues. Germline lookup yields CDR1 SNHLY and CDR2 FYNNEI. V was shortened by 2 bases and J by 0 bases, with 13 bases between the two germline ends. The data were produced by immunoSEQ multiplex PCR, yet TCRdb's version contains in-frame clones alone and is incomplete. The sample consists of under 85,000 clones, around nine tenths of them appearing once. No patient had autoimmune disease or received systemic immunosuppression. The rearrangement uses TRBV2 and TRBJ2-2; no clear D gene. Material: CD4+ or CD8+ T cells sorted from blood, obtained in a trial of the OX40 agonist ivuxolimab. The clonotype comes from an adult with an advanced solid tumor such as melanoma, head and neck, liver or kidney cancer. The CDR3 bases are TGTGCCAGCAGTGAATATCGGATCCCTGCGAACACCGGGGAGCTGTTTTTT. Residues: CASSEYRIPANTGELFF.